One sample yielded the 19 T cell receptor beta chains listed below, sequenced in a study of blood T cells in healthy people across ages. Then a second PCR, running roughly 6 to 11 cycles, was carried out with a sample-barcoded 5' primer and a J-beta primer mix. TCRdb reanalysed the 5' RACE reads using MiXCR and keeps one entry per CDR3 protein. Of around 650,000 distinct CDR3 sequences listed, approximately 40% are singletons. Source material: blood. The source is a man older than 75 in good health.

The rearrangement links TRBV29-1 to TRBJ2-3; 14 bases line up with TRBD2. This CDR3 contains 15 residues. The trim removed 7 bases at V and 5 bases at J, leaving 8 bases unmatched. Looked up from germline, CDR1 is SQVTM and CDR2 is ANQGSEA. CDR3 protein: CSAGRLAGGVDTQYF. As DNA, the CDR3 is TGCAGCGCCGGAAGACTAGCGGGAGGGGTAGATACGCAGTATTTT.

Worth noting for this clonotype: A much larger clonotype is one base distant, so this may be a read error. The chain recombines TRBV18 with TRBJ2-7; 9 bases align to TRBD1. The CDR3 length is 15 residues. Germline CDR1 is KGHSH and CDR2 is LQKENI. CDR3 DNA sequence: TGTGCCAGCCCACCGGGGACAGGGAGCTCCTACGAGCAGTACTTC. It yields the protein CASPPGTGSSYEQYF.

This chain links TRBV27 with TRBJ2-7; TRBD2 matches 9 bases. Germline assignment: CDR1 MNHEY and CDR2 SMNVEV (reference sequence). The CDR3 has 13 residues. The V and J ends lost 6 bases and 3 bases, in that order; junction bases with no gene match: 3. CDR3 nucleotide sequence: TGTGCCAGCAGCCTGCGGGAGGGCTACGAGCAGTACTTC. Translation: CASSLREGYEQYF.

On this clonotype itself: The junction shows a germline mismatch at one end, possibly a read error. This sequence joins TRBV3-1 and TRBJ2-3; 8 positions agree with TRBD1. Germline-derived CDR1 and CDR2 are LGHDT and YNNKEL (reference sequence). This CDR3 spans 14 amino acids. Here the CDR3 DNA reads TGTGCCAGCAGAAGGGACAGGCGCACAGATACGCGGTATTTT. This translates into CASRRDRRTDTRYF.

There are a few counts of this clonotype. DNA for the CDR3: TGTGCCACCAGTGGAACTTGGGACAGAAAAGAGACCCAGTACTTC. This gives the protein CATSGTWDRKETQYF. The chain carries TRBV24-1 and TRBJ2-5; 7 nucleotides agree with TRBD1. Germline loops: CDR1 KGHDR, CDR2 SFDVKD. This CDR3 contains 15 residues. V shed 5 bases, J shed 3 bases, and the junction held 8 bases outside the gene matches.

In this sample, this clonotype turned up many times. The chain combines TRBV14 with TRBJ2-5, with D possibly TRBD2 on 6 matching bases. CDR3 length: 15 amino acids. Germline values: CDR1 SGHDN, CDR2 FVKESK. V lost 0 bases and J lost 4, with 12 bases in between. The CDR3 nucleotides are TGTGCCAGCAGCCAAGAGGGACTCCGGGGAGAGACCCAGTACTTC. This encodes CASSQEGLRGETQYF. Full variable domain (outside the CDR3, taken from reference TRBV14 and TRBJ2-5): EAGVTQFPSHSVIEKGQTVTLRCDPISGHDNLYWYRRVMGKEIKFLLHFVKESKQDESGMPNNRFLAERTGGTYSTLKVQPAELEDSGVYFCASSQEGLRGETQYFGPGTRLLVL.

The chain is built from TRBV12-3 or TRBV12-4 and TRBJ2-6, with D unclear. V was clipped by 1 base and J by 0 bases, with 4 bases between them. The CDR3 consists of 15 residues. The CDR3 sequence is CASSLGYSGANVLTF. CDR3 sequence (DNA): TGTGCCAGCAGTTTAGGATACTCTGGGGCCAACGTCCTGACTTTC.

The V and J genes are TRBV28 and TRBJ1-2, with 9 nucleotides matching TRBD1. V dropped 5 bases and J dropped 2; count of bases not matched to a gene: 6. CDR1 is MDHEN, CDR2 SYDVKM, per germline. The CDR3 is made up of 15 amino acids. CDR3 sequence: CASSPTGTGNYGYTF. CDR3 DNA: TGTGCCAGCAGTCCTACCGGGACAGGGAACTATGGCTACACCTTC.

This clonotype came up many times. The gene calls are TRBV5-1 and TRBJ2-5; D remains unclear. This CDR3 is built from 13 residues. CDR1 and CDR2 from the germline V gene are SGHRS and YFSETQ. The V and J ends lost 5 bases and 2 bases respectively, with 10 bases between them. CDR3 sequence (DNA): TGCGCCAGCAGGTGGGAATTACAAGAGACCCAGTACTTC. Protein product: CASRWELQETQYF. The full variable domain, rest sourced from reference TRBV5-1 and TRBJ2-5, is KAGVTQTPRYLIKTRGQQVTLSCSPISGHRSVSWYQQTPGQGLQFLFEYFSETQRNKGNFPGRFSGRQFSNSRSEMNVSTLELGDSALYLCASRWELQETQYFGPGTRLLVL.

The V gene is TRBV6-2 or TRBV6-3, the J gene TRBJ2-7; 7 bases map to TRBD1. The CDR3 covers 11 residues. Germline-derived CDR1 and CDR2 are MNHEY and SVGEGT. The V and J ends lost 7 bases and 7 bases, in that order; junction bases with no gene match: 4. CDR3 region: CASTEGAEQYF. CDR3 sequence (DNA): TGTGCCAGCACCGAGGGGGCTGAGCAGTACTTC.

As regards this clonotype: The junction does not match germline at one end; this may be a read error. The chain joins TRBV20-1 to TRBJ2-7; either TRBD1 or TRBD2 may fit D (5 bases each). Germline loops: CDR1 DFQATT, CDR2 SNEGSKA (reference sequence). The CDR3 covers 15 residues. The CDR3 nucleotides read TGCAGTGCTAGGGGCCAGGGCGGAGGATCCTGCGAGCAGTACTTC. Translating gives CSARGQGGGSCEQYF.

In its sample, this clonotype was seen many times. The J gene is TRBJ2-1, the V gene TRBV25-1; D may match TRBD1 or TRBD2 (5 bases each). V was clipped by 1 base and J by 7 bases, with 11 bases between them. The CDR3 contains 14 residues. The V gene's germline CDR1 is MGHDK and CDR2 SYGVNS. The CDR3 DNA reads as TGTGCCAGCAGTGAATCTGGCAGGGAGAATGAGCAGTTCTTC. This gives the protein CASSESGRENEQFF.

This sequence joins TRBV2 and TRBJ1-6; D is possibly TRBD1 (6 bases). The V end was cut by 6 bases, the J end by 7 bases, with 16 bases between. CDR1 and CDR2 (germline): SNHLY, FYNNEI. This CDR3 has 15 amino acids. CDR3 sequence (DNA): TGTGCCAGCAGCTCCTGGGGGGGGGCGAATTCACCCCTCCACTTT. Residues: CASSSWGGANSPLHF.

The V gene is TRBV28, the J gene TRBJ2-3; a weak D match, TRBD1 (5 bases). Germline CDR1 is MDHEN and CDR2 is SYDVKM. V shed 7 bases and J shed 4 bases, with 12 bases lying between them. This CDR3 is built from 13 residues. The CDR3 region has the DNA TGTGCCAGCACCACTGACAGTTCAGATACGCAGTATTTT. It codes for CASTTDSSDTQYF.

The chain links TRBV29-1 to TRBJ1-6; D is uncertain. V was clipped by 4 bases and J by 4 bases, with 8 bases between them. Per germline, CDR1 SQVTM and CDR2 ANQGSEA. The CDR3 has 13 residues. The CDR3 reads CSVGAEYNSPLHF. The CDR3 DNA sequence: TGCAGCGTTGGGGCGGAATATAATTCACCCCTCCACTTT.

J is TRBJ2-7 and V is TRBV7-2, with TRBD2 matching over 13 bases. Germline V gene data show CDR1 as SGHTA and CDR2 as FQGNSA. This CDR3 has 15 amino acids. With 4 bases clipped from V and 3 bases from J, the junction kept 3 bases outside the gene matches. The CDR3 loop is CASSWRTSGSYEQYF. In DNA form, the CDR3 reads TGTGCCAGCAGCTGGAGGACTAGCGGGAGCTACGAGCAGTACTTC.

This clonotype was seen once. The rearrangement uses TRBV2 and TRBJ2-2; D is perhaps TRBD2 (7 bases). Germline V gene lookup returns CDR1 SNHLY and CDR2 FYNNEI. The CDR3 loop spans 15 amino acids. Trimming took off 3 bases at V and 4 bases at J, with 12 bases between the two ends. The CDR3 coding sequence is TGTGCCAGCAGTGATTATAGGGGGGGCACCGGGGAGCTGTTTTTT. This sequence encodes CASSDYRGGTGELFF.

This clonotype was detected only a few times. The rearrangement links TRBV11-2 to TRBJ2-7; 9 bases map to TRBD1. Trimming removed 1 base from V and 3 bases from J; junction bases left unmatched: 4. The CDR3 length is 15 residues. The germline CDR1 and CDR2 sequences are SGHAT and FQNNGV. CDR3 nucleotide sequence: TGTGCCAGCAGCTTAGTTGGGACAGGGATCTACGAGCAGTACTTC. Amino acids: CASSLVGTGIYEQYF.

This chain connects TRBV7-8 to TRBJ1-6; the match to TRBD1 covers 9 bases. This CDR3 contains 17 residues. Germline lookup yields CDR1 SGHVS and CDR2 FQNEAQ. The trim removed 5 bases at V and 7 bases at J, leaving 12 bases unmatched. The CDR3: CASSRRLPGQGNSPLHF. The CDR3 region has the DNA TGTGCCAGCAGCCGGCGCCTTCCGGGACAGGGAAATTCACCCCTCCACTTT.